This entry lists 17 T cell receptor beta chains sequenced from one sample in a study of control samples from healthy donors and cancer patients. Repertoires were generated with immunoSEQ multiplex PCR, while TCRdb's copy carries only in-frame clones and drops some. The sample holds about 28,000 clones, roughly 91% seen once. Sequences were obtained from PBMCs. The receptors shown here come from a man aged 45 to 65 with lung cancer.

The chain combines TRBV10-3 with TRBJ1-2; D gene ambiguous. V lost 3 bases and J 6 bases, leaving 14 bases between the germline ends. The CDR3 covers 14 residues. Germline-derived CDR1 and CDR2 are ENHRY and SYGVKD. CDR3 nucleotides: TGTGCCATCAGTGACGGGTTAGCGCAAGATGGCTACACCTTC. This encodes CAISDGLAQDGYTF.

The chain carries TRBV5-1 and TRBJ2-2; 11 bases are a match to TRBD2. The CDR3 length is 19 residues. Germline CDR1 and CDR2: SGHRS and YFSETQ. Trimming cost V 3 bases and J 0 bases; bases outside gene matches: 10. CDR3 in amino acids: CASSWGLAGGLSNTGELFF. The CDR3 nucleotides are TGCGCCAGCAGCTGGGGGCTAGCGGGGGGACTTTCGAACACCGGGGAGCTGTTTTTT.

The CDR3 spells CASSPSPVGPNSFSGANVLTF. The CDR3 region has the DNA TGTGCCAGCTCACCCTCACCGGTGGGACCTAACTCCTTTTCTGGGGCCAACGTCCTGACTTTC. This rearrangement joins TRBV18 to TRBJ2-6, with D possibly called TRBD1 or TRBD2 (5 bases each). Germline CDR1 and CDR2: KGHSH and LQKENI. Trimming took off 3 bases at V and 1 base at J, with 25 bases between the two ends. The CDR3 runs 21 residues.

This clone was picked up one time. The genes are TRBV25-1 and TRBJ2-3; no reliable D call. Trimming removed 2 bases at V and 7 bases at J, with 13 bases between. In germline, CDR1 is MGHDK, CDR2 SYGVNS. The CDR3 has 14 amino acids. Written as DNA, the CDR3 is TGTGCCAGCAGTGAACCCCTGGAGCCCCATACGCAGTATTTT. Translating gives CASSEPLEPHTQYF.

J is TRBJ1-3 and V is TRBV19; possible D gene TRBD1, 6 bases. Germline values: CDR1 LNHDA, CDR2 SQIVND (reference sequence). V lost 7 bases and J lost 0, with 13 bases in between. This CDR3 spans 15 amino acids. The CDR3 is CASIPMDSSGNTIYF. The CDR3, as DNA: TGTGCCAGTATTCCGATGGACAGCTCTGGAAACACCATATATTTT. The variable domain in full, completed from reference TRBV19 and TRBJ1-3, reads DGGITQSPKYLFRKEGQNVTLSCEQNLNHDAMYWYRQDPGQGLRLIYYSQIVNDFQKGDIAEGYSVSREKKESFPLTVTSAQKNPTAFYLCASIPMDSSGNTIYFGEGSWLTVV.

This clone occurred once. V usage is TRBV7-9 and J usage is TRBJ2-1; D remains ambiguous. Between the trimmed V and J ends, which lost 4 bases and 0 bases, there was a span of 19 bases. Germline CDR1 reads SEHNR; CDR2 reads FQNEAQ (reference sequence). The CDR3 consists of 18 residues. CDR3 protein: CASSSVGREGSSYNEQFF. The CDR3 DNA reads TGTGCCAGCAGCTCCGTGGGAAGGGAAGGTAGCTCCTACAATGAGCAGTTCTTC.

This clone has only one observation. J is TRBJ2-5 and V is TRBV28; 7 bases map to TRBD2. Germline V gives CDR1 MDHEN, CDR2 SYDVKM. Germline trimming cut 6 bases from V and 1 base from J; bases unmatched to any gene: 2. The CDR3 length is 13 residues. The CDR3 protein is CASSRGGQETQYF. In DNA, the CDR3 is TGTGCCAGCAGCCGCGGGGGCCAAGAGACCCAGTACTTC.

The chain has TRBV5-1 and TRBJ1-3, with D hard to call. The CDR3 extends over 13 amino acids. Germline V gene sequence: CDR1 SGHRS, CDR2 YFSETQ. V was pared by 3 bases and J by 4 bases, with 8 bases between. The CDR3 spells CASSSPPGNTIYF. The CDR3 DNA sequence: TGCGCCAGCAGCTCCCCTCCCGGAAACACCATATATTTT. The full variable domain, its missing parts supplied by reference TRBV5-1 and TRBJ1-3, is KAGVTQTPRYLIKTRGQQVTLSCSPISGHRSVSWYQQTPGQGLQFLFEYFSETQRNKGNFPGRFSGRQFSNSRSEMNVSTLELGDSALYLCASSSPPGNTIYFGEGSWLTVV.

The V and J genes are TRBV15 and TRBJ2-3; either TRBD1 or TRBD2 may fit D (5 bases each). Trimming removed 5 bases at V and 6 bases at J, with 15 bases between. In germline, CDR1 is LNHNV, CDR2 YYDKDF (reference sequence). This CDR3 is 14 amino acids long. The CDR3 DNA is TGTGCCACCAGCCTCCCCCCGGGACGGGATACGCAGTATTTT. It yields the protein CATSLPPGRDTQYF.

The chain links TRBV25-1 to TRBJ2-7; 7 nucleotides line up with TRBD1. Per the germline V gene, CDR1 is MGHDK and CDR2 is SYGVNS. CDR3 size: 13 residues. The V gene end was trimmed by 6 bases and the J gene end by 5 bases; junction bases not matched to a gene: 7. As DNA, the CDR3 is TGTGCCAGCAGGACAGGGAATAGGGACGAGCAGTACTTC. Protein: CASRTGNRDEQYF.

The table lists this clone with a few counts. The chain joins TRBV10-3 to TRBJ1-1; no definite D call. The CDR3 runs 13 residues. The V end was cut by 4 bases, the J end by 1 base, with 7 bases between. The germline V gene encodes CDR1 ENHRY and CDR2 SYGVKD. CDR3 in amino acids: CAISVAPNTEAFF. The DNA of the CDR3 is TGTGCCATCAGTGTAGCACCGAACACTGAAGCTTTCTTT.

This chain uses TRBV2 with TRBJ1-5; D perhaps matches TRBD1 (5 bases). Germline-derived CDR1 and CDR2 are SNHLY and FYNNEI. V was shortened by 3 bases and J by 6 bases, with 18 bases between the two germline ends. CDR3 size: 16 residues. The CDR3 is CASSDLAGRSSQPQHF. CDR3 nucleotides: TGTGCCAGCAGTGACTTGGCAGGGAGGAGTAGTCAGCCCCAGCATTTT.

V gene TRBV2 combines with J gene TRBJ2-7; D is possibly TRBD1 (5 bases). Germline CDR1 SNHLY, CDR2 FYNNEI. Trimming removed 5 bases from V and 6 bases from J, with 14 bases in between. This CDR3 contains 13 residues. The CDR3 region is CASSLTESFEQYF. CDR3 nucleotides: TGTGCCAGCAGTCTGACAGAGAGTTTCGAGCAGTACTTC. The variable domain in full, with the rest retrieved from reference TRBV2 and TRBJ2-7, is EPEVTQTPSHQVTQMGQEVILRCVPISNHLYFYWYRQILGQKVEFLVSFYNNEISEKSEIFDDQFSVERPDGSNFTLKIRSTKLEDSAMYFCASSLTESFEQYFGPGTRLTVT.

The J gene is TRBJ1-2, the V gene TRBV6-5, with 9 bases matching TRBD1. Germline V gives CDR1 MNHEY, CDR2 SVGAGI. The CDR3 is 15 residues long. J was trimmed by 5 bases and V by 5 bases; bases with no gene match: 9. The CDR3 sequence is CASSPGQGEVYGYTF. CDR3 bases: TGTGCCAGCAGTCCGGGACAGGGAGAGGTGTATGGCTACACCTTC.

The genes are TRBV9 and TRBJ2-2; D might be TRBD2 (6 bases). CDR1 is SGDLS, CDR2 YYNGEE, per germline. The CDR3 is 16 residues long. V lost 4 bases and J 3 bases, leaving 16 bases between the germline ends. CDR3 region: CASSPSTGSYTGELFF. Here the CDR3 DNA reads TGTGCCAGCAGCCCCTCAACCGGGAGCTACACCGGGGAGCTGTTTTTT.

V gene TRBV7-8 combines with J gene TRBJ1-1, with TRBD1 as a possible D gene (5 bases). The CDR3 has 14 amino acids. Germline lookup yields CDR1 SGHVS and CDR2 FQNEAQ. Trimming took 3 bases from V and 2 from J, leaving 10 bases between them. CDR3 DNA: TGTGCCAGCAGCTTGGGCGACAGCAACACTGAAGCTTTCTTT. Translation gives CASSLGDSNTEAFF.

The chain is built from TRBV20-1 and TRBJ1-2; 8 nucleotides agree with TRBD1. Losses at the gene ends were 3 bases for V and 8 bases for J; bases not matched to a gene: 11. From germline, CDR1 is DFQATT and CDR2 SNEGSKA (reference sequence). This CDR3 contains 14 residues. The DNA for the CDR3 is TGCAGTGCTAGTGAGGGACAGGCGAATGGGGGCTACACCTTC. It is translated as CSASEGQANGGYTF.